These 31 T cell receptor beta chains originate from one sample sequenced in a study of T cell repertoires in cytomegalovirus infection. TCRdb used MiXCR to reprocess the reads, holding one entry per CDR3 protein. The sample lists more than 150,000 distinct CDR3 sequences, around 20% occurring once. Input material: PBMCs. These receptors were obtained from a human donor in good health (CMV status not recorded). Some clones in this sample may be carry-over from other donors' samples.

The chain combines TRBV6-2 or TRBV6-3 with TRBJ1-1, with a weak D call TRBD1 (6 bases). Germline CDR1 reads MNHEY; CDR2 reads SVGEGT. Trimming pared 7 bases from V and 1 base from J, leaving 13 bases between. This CDR3 region has 14 residues. The CDR3 spells CASTRTARNTEAFF. The DNA of the CDR3 is TGTGCCAGCACTCGGACAGCGAGGAACACTGAAGCTTTCTTT.

A few counts support this clonotype. The rearrangement joins TRBV7-9 to TRBJ2-5; D could derive from TRBD1 or TRBD2 (5 bases each). The CDR3 sequence is 14 residues long. Germline V gene sequence: CDR1 SEHNR, CDR2 FQNEAQ (reference sequence). V gave up 6 bases and J gave up 1 base, with 12 bases separating them. The CDR3 DNA sequence: TGTGCCAGCAGACAAGGGACGGGCCAAGAGACCCAGTACTTC. As protein: CASRQGTGQETQYF.

This clonotype occurred many times. J is TRBJ2-7 and V is TRBV7-9, with D unclear. CDR3 size: 13 residues. Germline V lookup: CDR1 SEHNR, CDR2 FQNEAQ (reference sequence). Trimming removed 5 bases from V and 3 bases from J, with 11 bases in between. CDR3 coding DNA: TGTGCCAGCAGCAGTTGGTGGGACTACGAGCAGTACTTC. Translated, it gives CASSSWWDYEQYF. The variable domain in full, with the rest retrieved from reference TRBV7-9 and TRBJ2-7, is DTGVSQNPRHKITKRGQNVTFRCDPISEHNRLYWYRQTLGQGPEFLTYFQNEAQLEKSRLLSDRFSAERPKGSFSTLEIQRTEQGDSAMYLCASSSWWDYEQYFGPGTRLTVT.

This clonotype has a count of ten or more. The chain employs TRBV5-1 and TRBJ1-1; perhaps TRBD1 as D (6 bases). Per germline, CDR1 SGHRS and CDR2 YFSETQ. The CDR3 sequence is 13 residues long. V lost 1 base and J lost 7, with 11 bases in between. Here the CDR3 reads CASSLPGEGEAFF. CDR3 bases: TGCGCCAGCAGCTTGCCAGGGGAGGGTGAAGCTTTCTTT. Filled out from reference TRBV5-1 and TRBJ1-1, the complete variable domain reads KAGVTQTPRYLIKTRGQQVTLSCSPISGHRSVSWYQQTPGQGLQFLFEYFSETQRNKGNFPGRFSGRQFSNSRSEMNVSTLELGDSALYLCASSLPGEGEAFFGQGTRLTVV.

This clonotype was observed a few times. The rearrangement links TRBV28 to TRBJ1-1, with D perhaps matching TRBD1 (5 bases). The CDR3 is 17 residues long. The germline V gene has CDR1 MDHEN and CDR2 SYDVKM. V lost 1 base, J lost 3 bases, and 18 bases lay in between. In nucleotides, the CDR3 is TGTGCCAGCAGTTTATACGTTGGGGCTCCCCGGGACACTGAAGCTTTCTTT. Protein: CASSLYVGAPRDTEAFF. Supplemented by reference TRBV28 and TRBJ1-1, the full variable domain reads DVKVTQSSRYLVKRTGEKVFLECVQDMDHENMFWYRQDPGLGLRLIYFSYDVKMKEKGDIPEGYSVSREKKERFSLILESASTNQTSMYLCASSLYVGAPRDTEAFFGQGTRLTVV.

The rearrangement joins TRBV10-3 to TRBJ1-1; 9 nucleotides line up with TRBD1. This CDR3 has 16 amino acids. The ends lost 11 bases at V and 4 bases at J; junction bases unmatched: 17. From germline, CDR1 is ENHRY and CDR2 SYGVKD. The CDR3 nucleotides are TGTGCCGTTCCCCTCGGGACAGGGTCTCGGGCCACTGAAGCTTTCTTT. Its protein is CAVPLGTGSRATEAFF.

This clonotype was found a few times. This sequence joins TRBV20-1 and TRBJ1-5; D ambiguous. V shed 3 bases and J shed 0 bases, with 12 bases lying between them. This CDR3 is built from 15 residues. Germline V gives CDR1 DFQATT, CDR2 SNEGSKA (reference sequence). CDR3 DNA sequence: TGCAGTGCTAGCGTTGACACAAATAGCAATCAGCCCCAGCATTTT. It encodes CSASVDTNSNQPQHF.

This chain uses TRBV18 with TRBJ2-2; D gene uncertain. V was shortened by 8 bases and J by 4 bases, with 14 bases between the two germline ends. CDR3 length equals 14 residues. The germline V gene encodes CDR1 KGHSH and CDR2 LQKENI. CDR3 DNA sequence: TGTGCCAGCAGCCCAAGACCCGTCACCGGGGAGCTGTTTTTT. Translated: CASSPRPVTGELFF.

The rearrangement joins TRBV27 to TRBJ1-5, with no clear D. Trimming took off 3 bases at V and 7 bases at J, with 10 bases between the two ends. Germline CDR1 is MNHEY and CDR2 is SMNVEV (reference sequence). There are 13 residues in the CDR3. CDR3 loop: CASSFGYRQPQHF. Here the CDR3 DNA reads TGTGCCAGCAGTTTTGGCTATAGGCAGCCCCAGCATTTT.

About this clonotype itself: A much larger clonotype is one base distant, so this may be a read error. The chain links TRBV7-9 to TRBJ1-2, with 9 bases that match TRBD1. Germline V gene sequence: CDR1 SEHNR, CDR2 FQNEAQ (reference sequence). This CDR3 contains 14 residues. In DNA, the CDR3 is TGTGCCAGCAGCCAACAGGGGGCGTCCTATGGCTACAACTTC. Protein sequence: CASSQQGASYGYNF.

The sample holds a few counts of this clonotype. The rearrangement joins TRBV28 to TRBJ1-5; TRBD1 agrees at 8 bases. J gave up 4 bases and V 3 bases, and 2 bases lay outside the gene matches. From germline, CDR1 is MDHEN and CDR2 SYDVKM. CDR3 length: 14 residues. CDR3 nucleotides: TGTGCCAGCAGTTTGGGACAGGCGAATCAGCCCCAGCATTTT. This sequence encodes CASSLGQANQPQHF.

Comment on this clonotype: One end of the junction does not line up with germline, which may come from a read error. The chain couples TRBV11-2 to TRBJ2-1; D is unresolved. Per germline, CDR1 SGHAT and CDR2 FQNNGV. The CDR3 consists of 14 residues. CDR3 sequence reads: CAISPALSYNEQFF. CDR3 sequence (DNA): TGTGCCATCAGCCCCGCCCTGTCCTACAATGAGCAGTTCTTC.

The chain has TRBV9 and TRBJ1-4; D may be TRBD1 (6 bases). Trimming cost V 4 bases and J 3 bases, with 13 bases left between them. This CDR3 has 15 amino acids. Germline CDR1 is SGDLS and CDR2 is YYNGEE. The CDR3 spells CASSNGQLSNEKLFF. As DNA, the CDR3 is TGTGCCAGCAGCAACGGACAGCTGTCTAATGAAAAACTGTTTTTT.

This clonotype was picked up many times. The rearrangement joins TRBV7-2 to TRBJ1-5, with TRBD1 as a possible D gene (6 bases). Germline CDR1 is SGHTA and CDR2 is FQGNSA. Trimming pared 4 bases from V and 0 bases from J, leaving 19 bases between. The length of the CDR3 is 18 residues. CDR3 coding DNA: TGTGCCAGCAGCTCAACAGGGTTTCCTCGGTTTAGCAATCAGCCCCAGCATTTT. It is translated as CASSSTGFPRFSNQPQHF. The full variable domain, with the rest looked up from reference TRBV7-2 and TRBJ1-5, is GAGVSQSPSNKVTEKGKDVELRCDPISGHTALYWYRQSLGQGLEFLIYFQGNSAPDKSGLPSDRFSAERTGGSVSTLTIQRTQQEDSAVYLCASSSTGFPRFSNQPQHFGDGTRLSIL.

This clonotype came up many times. The V and J genes are TRBV7-8 and TRBJ1-6; D possibly corresponds to TRBD1 (5 bases). CDR1 and CDR2 (germline): SGHVS, FQNEAQ. The germline V and J ends were trimmed by 3 bases and 3 bases, with 6 bases remaining between them. The CDR3 totals 14 residues. The CDR3 loop reads CASSFDSYNSPLHF. As DNA, the CDR3 is TGTGCCAGCAGCTTCGACAGCTATAATTCACCCCTCCACTTT.

This clonotype was counted at least ten times. The chain has TRBV28 and TRBJ1-5, with D uncertain. CDR1 MDHEN and CDR2 SYDVKM come from the germline V gene. This CDR3 has 15 amino acids. V shed 3 bases and J shed 6 bases, with 15 bases lying between them. The CDR3 loop reads CASSFDSGVGQPQHF. The CDR3 DNA sequence: TGTGCCAGCAGTTTTGATAGCGGCGTTGGTCAGCCCCAGCATTTT.

V usage is TRBV12-3 or TRBV12-4 and J usage is TRBJ1-5; possibly TRBD1 for D (5 bases). The V gene lost 3 bases and the J gene lost 2 bases, with 11 bases spanning the gap. The CDR3 runs to 15 residues. The CDR3 DNA is TGTGCCAGCAGTTTTCAGGGACGGGGCAATCAGCCCCAGCATTTT. It encodes CASSFQGRGNQPQHF.

The genes are TRBV20-1 and TRBJ1-4; D uncertain. Germline CDR1 DFQATT, CDR2 SNEGSKA (reference sequence). V was cut by 5 bases and J by 0 bases, with 10 bases left in between. There are 14 residues in the CDR3. CDR3 bases: TGCAGTGCTTTCGAGCTCCCAACTAATGAAAAACTGTTTTTT. It is translated as CSAFELPTNEKLFF.

The V call is TRBV12-3 or TRBV12-4, the J call TRBJ2-1, with 7 bases lining up with TRBD2. Unmatched junction bases numbered 4, after V lost 6 bases and J lost 2 bases. The CDR3 loop spans 14 amino acids. CDR3 loop: CASSRGEPYNEQFF. As DNA, the CDR3 is TGTGCCAGCAGCCGGGGGGAGCCCTACAATGAGCAGTTCTTC.

V and J are TRBV7-2 and TRBJ2-7; D gene ambiguous. The CDR3 runs to 13 residues. V was pared by 5 bases and J by 4 bases, with 12 bases between. Germline CDR1 reads SGHTA; CDR2 reads FQGNSA. CDR3 coding DNA: TGTGCCAGCAGCCCCTCGTATTATTACGAGCAGTACTTC. Its translation: CASSPSYYYEQYF.

V gene TRBV18 combines with J gene TRBJ1-2, with 9 positions matching TRBD1. Germline-derived CDR1 and CDR2 are KGHSH and LQKENI. This CDR3 spans 15 amino acids. J gave up 6 bases and V 0 bases, and 5 bases lay outside the gene matches. CDR3 residues: CASSPPSRDRDGYTF. CDR3 DNA: TGTGCCAGCTCACCACCAAGCCGGGACAGGGATGGCTACACCTTC.

This chain links TRBV20-1 with TRBJ2-3; no clear D. The CDR3 contains 16 residues. V was clipped by 3 bases and J by 1 base, with 17 bases between them. The V gene's germline CDR1 is DFQATT and CDR2 SNEGSKA (reference sequence). The CDR3 sequence is CSASSRNVLGTDTQYF. CDR3 DNA: TGCAGTGCTAGTTCCCGAAATGTCCTCGGCACAGATACGCAGTATTTT.

The table lists this clonotype with many counts. V and J are TRBV7-3 and TRBJ2-1, with D perhaps given as TRBD1 or TRBD2 (7 bases each). V lost 4 bases and J 8 bases, leaving 12 bases between the germline ends. This CDR3 has 13 residues. Germline assignment: CDR1 SGHTA and CDR2 FQGTGA. The CDR3 sequence: CASSSGGADEQFF. The CDR3 nucleotides read TGTGCCAGCAGCTCAGGGGGGGCCGATGAGCAGTTCTTC. Full variable domain (outside the CDR3, taken from reference TRBV7-3 and TRBJ2-1): GAGVSQTPSNKVTEKGKYVELRCDPISGHTALYWYRQSLGQGPEFLIYFQGTGAADDSGLPNDRFFAVRPEGSVSTLKIQRTERGDSAVYLCASSSGGADEQFFGPGTRLTVL.

This clonotype showed up just a few times. The chain couples TRBV7-3 to TRBJ2-6, with 9 positions matching TRBD1. Germline-derived CDR1 and CDR2 are SGHTA and FQGTGA. V gave up 5 bases and J gave up 0 bases; unmatched junction bases: 8. The CDR3 runs to 18 residues. Here the CDR3 DNA reads TGTGCCAGCAGCCGCCGGGACAGGGCTTCCTCTGGGGCCAACGTCCTGACTTTC. Amino acids: CASSRRDRASSGANVLTF.

The chain uses TRBV6-6 and TRBJ2-5; D is unclear. Germline V gene sequence: CDR1 MNHNY, CDR2 SVGAGI (reference sequence). V lost 2 bases and J 4 bases, leaving 8 bases between the germline ends. The CDR3 has 13 amino acids. As DNA, the CDR3 is TGTGCCAGCAGTTACGTCACAGCAGAGACCCAGTACTTC. This translates into CASSYVTAETQYF.

This chain uses TRBV5-1 with TRBJ2-7, with 7 bases lining up with TRBD1. Germline CDR1 and CDR2: SGHRS and YFSETQ. The CDR3 is made up of 14 amino acids. V lost 5 bases, J lost 0 bases, and 5 bases stayed unmatched. The CDR3 bases are TGCGCCAGCAGGTATGGGACAGACTCCTACGAGCAGTACTTC. Translating it yields CASRYGTDSYEQYF.

V is TRBV5-4 and J is TRBJ2-7; 9 bases map to TRBD2. The junction had 6 bases not matched to a gene; V was cut back by 4 bases and J by 4 bases. The CDR3 contains 14 residues. Germline lookup yields CDR1 SGHNT and CDR2 YYREEE (reference sequence). CDR3 sequence (DNA): TGTGCCAGCAGCCCTCGACTAGCGGATTACGAGCAGTACTTC. As protein: CASSPRLADYEQYF.

The chain carries TRBV7-6 and TRBJ2-3, with 7 positions matching TRBD1. V lost 11 bases to trimming and J lost 2 bases; unmatched junction nucleotides: 4. The CDR3 is 12 amino acids. Germline lookup yields CDR1 SGHVS and CDR2 FNYEAQ. The CDR3 spells CAGGQYTDTQYF. The CDR3, as DNA: TGTGCCGGGGGACAGTACACAGATACGCAGTATTTT.

In this sample, this clonotype turned up many times. The CDR3 coding sequence is TGTGCCAGCAGCTTAGTCGTCACTCTGAACACCGGGGAGCTGTTTTTT. It encodes CASSLVVTLNTGELFF. This rearrangement joins TRBV11-2 to TRBJ2-2; D call uncertain. The CDR3 is made up of 16 amino acids. V was trimmed by 1 base and J by 1 base, leaving 10 bases between them. Germline V CDR1 and CDR2: SGHAT, FQNNGV.

The J gene is TRBJ2-7, the V gene TRBV4-3; 11 bases are shared with TRBD1. Germline V gene data show CDR1 as LGHNA and CDR2 as YSLEER. Unmatched junction bases numbered 5, after V lost 4 bases and J lost 3 bases. CDR3 length equals 15 residues. The CDR3: CASSLGQGAIYEQYF. As DNA, the CDR3 is TGCGCCAGCAGCCTAGGACAGGGGGCGATCTACGAGCAGTACTTC.

This chain joins TRBV27 and TRBJ2-7; 8 bases line up with TRBD1. The length of the CDR3 is 17 residues. The ends lost 8 bases at V and 3 bases at J; junction bases unmatched: 18. From germline, CDR1 is MNHEY and CDR2 SMNVEV (reference sequence). CDR3 residues: CASQGQAMLSGVYEQYF. Here the CDR3 DNA reads TGTGCCAGCCAGGGACAGGCCATGCTAAGTGGGGTCTACGAGCAGTACTTC.